This passage covers 32 T cell receptor beta chains from one sample sequenced in a study of human T cells and chemical hapten exposure. The time point was: healthy volunteer bleed at 2 weeks. The study extracted total RNA from unfractionated whole blood. Each CDR3 protein gets one entry after TCRdb re-called the RACE reads with MiXCR. This sample carries 100,000 to 150,000 distinct CDR3 sequences, roughly 9% of them seen once, and the ten largest clones take around 2%. Specimen: whole blood. Every receptor here comes from a male donor in good health. Some clones in this sample may be carry-over from other donors' samples.

This rearrangement joins TRBV29-1 to TRBJ1-1; D is ambiguous. Germline lookup yields CDR1 SQVTM and CDR2 ANQGSEA. The CDR3 consists of 15 residues. V was trimmed by 3 bases and J by 1 base, leaving 15 bases between them. This chain's CDR3 is CSVESAVNQNTEAFF. CDR3 in DNA: TGCAGCGTTGAGTCGGCCGTAAACCAGAACACTGAAGCTTTCTTT.

At least ten counts were recorded for this clonotype. The rearrangement links TRBV12-3 or TRBV12-4 to TRBJ2-7; TRBD1 matches 8 bases. Trimming cost V 7 bases and J 3 bases; bases outside gene matches: 5. The CDR3 contains 13 residues. In DNA form, the CDR3 reads TGTGCCAGCACAAGACAGGGGAGCTACGAGCAGTACTTC. Residues: CASTRQGSYEQYF.

The gene calls are TRBV5-1 and TRBJ2-1; D is unclear. Germline CDR1 reads SGHRS; CDR2 reads YFSETQ. The CDR3 runs to 13 residues. V was pared by 5 bases and J by 8 bases, with 14 bases between. The CDR3 reads CASSRGELDEQFF. The CDR3 DNA reads as TGCGCCAGCAGTCGCGGCGAATTGGATGAGCAGTTCTTC.

This clonotype was seen many times. This rearrangement joins TRBV10-3 to TRBJ2-3; the D is unclear. CDR1 and CDR2 (germline): ENHRY, SYGVKD. This CDR3 has 14 amino acids. Trimming removed 6 bases from V and 6 bases from J, with 16 bases in between. In nucleotides, the CDR3 is TGTGCCATCAGACGGACCGTGAAAGAGGATACGCAGTATTTT. This sequence encodes CAIRRTVKEDTQYF.

There are a few counts of this clonotype. The chain has TRBV19 and TRBJ2-1; TRBD2 matches at 10 bases. The germline V gene has CDR1 LNHDA and CDR2 SQIVND (reference sequence). Trimming at V came to 5 bases and at J to 2 bases, leaving 12 bases not matched to a gene. CDR3 length: 18 residues. CDR3 nucleotides: TGTGCCAGTAGTGAACCTCGGGCTAGCGGGGGTACCTACAATGAGCAGTTCTTC. As protein: CASSEPRASGGTYNEQFF.

This clonotype was picked up a small number of times. The rearrangement links TRBV7-2 to TRBJ2-2; TRBD2 aligns across 11 bases. The length of the CDR3 is 16 residues. The germline V gene has CDR1 SGHTA and CDR2 FQGNSA. V shed 4 bases, J shed 3 bases, and the junction held 4 bases outside the gene matches. DNA of the CDR3: TGTGCCAGCAGCTCCGGGACTAGCGGATACACCGGGGAGCTGTTTTTT. Translating gives CASSSGTSGYTGELFF.

The V and J genes are TRBV5-5 and TRBJ2-7; D gene uncertain. Germline V gene data show CDR1 as SGHKS and CDR2 as YYEKEE (reference sequence). The CDR3 has 12 residues. Trimming pared 4 bases from V and 7 bases from J, leaving 12 bases between. CDR3 protein: CASSPGSREQYF. In DNA form, the CDR3 reads TGTGCCAGCAGCCCCGGGTCACGTGAGCAGTACTTC.

This clonotype has more than one count but fewer than ten. This chain connects TRBV28 to TRBJ2-7, with 9 positions matching TRBD1. Germline CDR1 reads MDHEN; CDR2 reads SYDVKM. The CDR3 covers 16 residues. V trimming: 6 bases; J trimming: 5 bases; junction bases outside the gene matches: 14. The CDR3 region is CASSLTGGAEGDEQYF. CDR3 sequence (DNA): TGTGCCAGCAGCCTTACAGGGGGCGCAGAGGGCGACGAGCAGTACTTC.

This clonotype was observed a few times. The V gene is TRBV20-1, the J gene TRBJ2-7; D remains ambiguous. The CDR3 is 14 amino acids. Trimming removed 0 bases from V and 4 bases from J, with 13 bases in between. Germline V CDR1 and CDR2: DFQATT, SNEGSKA (reference sequence). The chain's CDR3 is CSARDRAIGYEQYF. The CDR3 bases are TGCAGTGCTAGAGATCGGGCGATAGGATACGAGCAGTACTTC.

This clonotype was counted only a few times. The rearrangement uses TRBV7-8 and TRBJ2-1; no firm D call. This CDR3 contains 16 residues. The germline V gene has CDR1 SGHVS and CDR2 FQNEAQ. Trimming removed 4 bases at V and 0 bases at J, with 13 bases between. For the CDR3, the DNA is TGTGCCAGCAGCTCCAGCCCCCCGAGCTCCTACAATGAGCAGTTCTTC. Amino acids: CASSSSPPSSYNEQFF.

The V gene is TRBV12-3 or TRBV12-4, the J gene TRBJ2-4; 9 bases match TRBD1. The V and J ends lost 8 bases and 3 bases, in that order; junction bases with no gene match: 5. This CDR3 has 14 residues. The CDR3 protein is CASGDREFKNIQYF. The CDR3 DNA sequence: TGTGCCAGCGGGGACAGGGAGTTCAAAAACATTCAGTACTTC.

This chain links TRBV11-3 with TRBJ2-3; possibly TRBD2 for D (5 bases). Trimming took 1 base from V and 2 from J, leaving 10 bases between them. The V gene's germline CDR1 is SGHNT and CDR2 YENEEA. This CDR3 contains 15 residues. The CDR3 sequence: CASSLVGSNTDTQYF. CDR3 nucleotides: TGTGCCAGCAGCTTAGTTGGGAGTAACACAGATACGCAGTATTTT.

This clonotype was seen a few times. The rearrangement links TRBV20-1 to TRBJ1-2; possible D gene TRBD1, 6 bases. The length of the CDR3 is 17 residues. The V end lost 6 bases, the J end lost 2 bases, and 25 bases lay between the germline ends. Per the germline V gene, CDR1 is DFQATT and CDR2 is SNEGSKA (reference sequence). The CDR3 protein is CSARDRDKGFGNYGYTF. As DNA, the CDR3 is TGCAGTGCGAGGGACCGGGACAAAGGCTTCGGAAACTATGGCTACACCTTC.

This clonotype has at least ten counts. The rearrangement uses TRBV6-5 and TRBJ2-7; D is unresolved. Germline V gene data show CDR1 as MNHEY and CDR2 as SVGAGI. The CDR3 is 14 residues long. V was cut by 0 bases and J by 1 base, with 7 bases left in between. The CDR3: CASSYSSQSYEQYF. The CDR3 region has the DNA TGTGCCAGCAGTTACTCGAGCCAATCCTACGAGCAGTACTTC.

This clonotype was observed a few times. This chain connects TRBV9 to TRBJ2-5; 11 nucleotides align to TRBD2. The germline CDR1 and CDR2 sequences are SGDLS and YYNGEE. V gave up 0 bases and J gave up 2 bases; unmatched junction bases: 3. CDR3 length: 16 amino acids. This CDR3 reads CASSVVGLAAQETQYF. CDR3 sequence (DNA): TGTGCCAGCAGCGTAGTGGGACTAGCGGCGCAAGAGACCCAGTACTTC.

This clonotype has more than one count but fewer than ten. The rearrangement joins TRBV25-1 to TRBJ1-2; D perhaps matches TRBD1 (5 bases). This CDR3 region has 15 residues. V lost 5 bases and J lost 6, with 19 bases in between. Germline V lookup: CDR1 MGHDK, CDR2 SYGVNS. The DNA of the CDR3 is TGTGCCAGCAGTTCCCCCAAGGGGCAGGAGGATGGCTACACCTTC. Amino acids: CASSSPKGQEDGYTF.

The V call is TRBV9, the J call TRBJ1-1; 7 bases are a match to TRBD1. Germline loops: CDR1 SGDLS, CDR2 YYNGEE. Trimming removed 0 bases from V and 7 bases from J; junction bases left unmatched: 0. This CDR3 comprises 12 residues. The CDR3 region is CASSVGQGEAFF. CDR3 in DNA: TGTGCCAGCAGCGTAGGACAGGGTGAAGCTTTCTTT.

This chain connects TRBV6-1 to TRBJ2-7; 7 bases match TRBD2. Germline values: CDR1 MNHNS, CDR2 SASEGT. V dropped 8 bases and J dropped 2; count of bases not matched to a gene: 6. The CDR3 sequence is 13 residues long. CDR3 in amino acids: CASHPGGTYEQYF. CDR3 coding DNA: TGTGCCAGCCACCCGGGGGGTACCTACGAGCAGTACTTC.

Many counts were recorded for this clonotype. The chain joins TRBV29-1 to TRBJ2-2; the match to TRBD2 covers 7 bases. Unmatched junction bases numbered 5, after V lost 3 bases and J lost 1 base. The CDR3 consists of 15 residues. Germline values: CDR1 SQVTM, CDR2 ANQGSEA. In DNA form, the CDR3 reads TGCAGCGTTGACGGGGGGTATATGAACACCGGGGAGCTGTTTTTT. Its translation: CSVDGGYMNTGELFF.

This sequence joins TRBV19 and TRBJ2-1; D is perhaps TRBD1 (5 bases). In germline, CDR1 is LNHDA, CDR2 SQIVND (reference sequence). The V gene lost 1 base and the J gene lost 3 bases, with 10 bases spanning the gap. The CDR3 is 15 residues long. The CDR3 DNA sequence: TGTGCCAGTAGTATAGGTCCAGGGCGCTACAATGAGCAGTTCTTC. Protein: CASSIGPGRYNEQFF.

This clonotype was counted ten times or more. The chain couples TRBV20-1 to TRBJ2-7; TRBD1 matches 10 bases. Germline loops: CDR1 DFQATT, CDR2 SNEGSKA (reference sequence). The V and J ends lost 6 bases and 1 base, in that order; junction bases with no gene match: 9. The CDR3 has 15 amino acids. The CDR3 region has the DNA TGCAGTGCCAGCGCTGGGACAGGGGCGTCCTACGAGCAGTACTTC. Amino acid sequence: CSASAGTGASYEQYF.

This chain links TRBV10-3 with TRBJ2-5; D remains ambiguous. The CDR3 totals 12 residues. Germline assignment: CDR1 ENHRY and CDR2 SYGVKD. Trimming took off 4 bases at V and 5 bases at J, with 8 bases between the two ends. CDR3 in DNA: TGTGCCATCAGTGCGGACGTGGAGACCCAGTACTTC. Amino acids: CAISADVETQYF.

In this sample, this clonotype turned up many times. The gene calls are TRBV20-1 and TRBJ2-1, with a tentative D call TRBD2 (6 bases). This CDR3 has 14 residues. V gave up 3 bases and J gave up 4 bases, with 13 bases separating them. CDR1 is DFQATT and CDR2 is SNEGSKA in the germline V gene (reference sequence). CDR3 residues: CSARWRGEYNEQFF. The DNA for the CDR3 is TGCAGTGCTAGGTGGCGGGGAGAGTACAATGAGCAGTTCTTC.

This clonotype appeared a few times. The gene calls are TRBV18 and TRBJ1-1; D may be TRBD1 (5 bases). The length of the CDR3 is 17 residues. In germline, CDR1 is KGHSH, CDR2 LQKENI. V dropped 0 bases and J dropped 4 bases, with 18 bases sitting between them. The CDR3 bases are TGTGCCAGCTCACCACCAGGGGCGGGTCCGGGTACCACTGAAGCTTTCTTT. Translating gives CASSPPGAGPGTTEAFF.

This clonotype has a count of ten or more. The chain has TRBV20-1 and TRBJ2-7; no reliable D call. Germline V CDR1 and CDR2: DFQATT, SNEGSKA (reference sequence). Between the trimmed V and J ends, which lost 0 bases and 3 bases, there was a span of 12 bases. The CDR3 contains 14 residues. The CDR3, as DNA: TGCAGTGCTAGAGAGCCGACACAAGACTACGAGCAGTACTTC. Translating gives CSAREPTQDYEQYF.

With respect to this clonotype: At one end, the junction sequence differs from germline, possibly due to a read error. The J gene is TRBJ2-1, the V gene TRBV7-8, with D maybe TRBD1 (6 bases). The CDR3 extends over 18 amino acids. The germline V gene has CDR1 SGHVS and CDR2 FQNEAQ. CDR3 sequence: CVSSLARPGQYSYNEQFF. CDR3 DNA: TGTGTCAGCAGCTTAGCGCGTCCGGGACAATACTCCTACAATGAGCAGTTCTTC.

This clonotype has ten or more counts. The rearrangement joins TRBV2 to TRBJ2-3; D ambiguous. The CDR3 has 11 residues. Germline CDR1 and CDR2: SNHLY and FYNNEI. V was shortened by 5 bases and J by 4 bases, with 4 bases between the two germline ends. CDR3 in DNA: TGTGCCAGCAGTCGTTCAGATACGCAGTATTTT. Translation gives CASSRSDTQYF.

In its sample, this clonotype was seen many times. V gene TRBV7-9 combines with J gene TRBJ1-4, with D tentatively TRBD1 (6 bases). This CDR3 comprises 13 residues. Trimming removed 3 bases from V and 6 bases from J, with 8 bases in between. Germline loops: CDR1 SEHNR, CDR2 FQNEAQ (reference sequence). The CDR3 here is CASSFWTDEKLFF. CDR3 coding DNA: TGTGCCAGCAGCTTTTGGACAGATGAAAAACTGTTTTTT.

In its sample, this clonotype was seen a few times. This chain uses TRBV6-6 with TRBJ1-1, with D uncertain. The germline V and J ends were trimmed by 7 bases and 5 bases, with 14 bases remaining between them. Germline assignment: CDR1 MNHNY and CDR2 SVGAGI (reference sequence). The CDR3 sequence is 13 residues long. The CDR3 nucleotides read TGTGCCAGCACCAACCTGGGGAGTACTGAAGCTTTCTTT. It specifies CASTNLGSTEAFF.

This clonotype appeared many times. The chain carries TRBV14 and TRBJ2-2; no firm D call. Germline V lookup: CDR1 SGHDN, CDR2 FVKESK. This CDR3 contains 14 residues. The germline V and J ends were trimmed by 4 bases and 0 bases, with 6 bases remaining between them. The CDR3 region is CASSPRPNTGELFF. CDR3 in DNA: TGTGCCAGCAGCCCCCGACCGAACACCGGGGAGCTGTTTTTT.

The table lists this clonotype with many counts. The chain carries TRBV12-3 or TRBV12-4 and TRBJ2-3, with D maybe TRBD2 (6 bases). The V end lost 8 bases, the J end lost 1 base, and 19 bases lay between the germline ends. The CDR3 totals 16 residues. The CDR3 region is CASSRGTYRGTDTQYF. The CDR3 DNA is TGTGCCAGCTCCCGGGGGACCTATCGAGGCACAGATACGCAGTATTTT.

This clonotype was recorded a few times. The chain joins TRBV3-1 to TRBJ1-6, with TRBD1 matching over 7 bases. The germline gives CDR1 LGHDT, CDR2 YNNKEL (reference sequence). J gave up 8 bases and V 6 bases, and 10 bases lay outside the gene matches. The CDR3 covers 15 residues. CDR3 sequence reads: CASSRMGTEDSPLHF. Written as DNA, the CDR3 is TGTGCCAGCAGTAGGATGGGGACAGAAGATTCACCCCTCCACTTT.